The 31 T cell receptor beta chains below come from one sample, sequenced in a study of siplizumab effects on memory and regulatory T cells. The assay was immunoSEQ multiplex PCR, and TCRdb's table has in-frame clones only and misses some. The sample has 95,000 to 100,000 clones; 85% to 95% are singletons. The sample was non-Treg CD4+ T cells sorted from blood. These receptors all come from a human donor in good health.

This clone was picked up one time. This chain uses TRBV7-2 with TRBJ2-1; 8 bases agree with TRBD2. V shed 5 bases, J shed 1 base, and the junction held 10 bases outside the gene matches. This CDR3 is 17 amino acids long. In germline, CDR1 is SGHTA, CDR2 FQGNSA. The CDR3 loop reads CASSPGGSGKSYNEQFF. CDR3 coding DNA: TGTGCCAGCAGCCCCGGGGGTAGCGGGAAATCCTACAATGAGCAGTTCTTC.

On this clone: Additional DNA sequences in this sample encode the identical CDR3. V is TRBV5-1 and J is TRBJ2-2; no clear D gene. Per germline, CDR1 SGHRS and CDR2 YFSETQ. V dropped 3 bases and J dropped 6 bases, with 12 bases sitting between them. CDR3 size: 14 residues. CDR3 protein: CASSSDGGAGELFF. The CDR3 DNA is TGCGCCAGCAGCTCGGACGGCGGTGCCGGGGAGCTGTTTTTT. The entire variable domain, with the rest obtained from reference TRBV5-1 and TRBJ2-2, is as follows: KAGVTQTPRYLIKTRGQQVTLSCSPISGHRSVSWYQQTPGQGLQFLFEYFSETQRNKGNFPGRFSGRQFSNSRSEMNVSTLELGDSALYLCASSSDGGAGELFFGEGSRLTVL.

The chain combines TRBV7-9 with TRBJ2-1; D unclear. This CDR3 comprises 13 residues. The germline gives CDR1 SEHNR, CDR2 FQNEAQ (reference sequence). Trimming took off 2 bases at V and 10 bases at J, with 12 bases between the two ends. CDR3 DNA sequence: TGTGCCAGCAGCTTAATTGACCTTGGAGAGCAGTTCTTC. It specifies CASSLIDLGEQFF.

The chain carries TRBV5-1 and TRBJ2-7; possibly TRBD1 for D (7 bases). The CDR3 is made up of 14 amino acids. The germline V gene encodes CDR1 SGHRS and CDR2 YFSETQ. V lost 4 bases and J lost 2, with 13 bases in between. The CDR3: CASSPDREAYEQYF. The DNA of the CDR3 is TGCGCCAGCAGCCCCGACAGGGAGGCCTACGAGCAGTACTTC.

This sequence joins TRBV7-9 and TRBJ2-2, with D perhaps assigned TRBD1 or TRBD2 (5 bases each). The germline V gene has CDR1 SEHNR and CDR2 FQNEAQ (reference sequence). Trimming removed 5 bases from V and 4 bases from J, with 14 bases in between. This CDR3 region has 15 residues. The CDR3 coding sequence is TGTGCCAGCAGCCAAGGGACCCAAACCACCGGGGAGCTGTTTTTT. Translation gives CASSQGTQTTGELFF.

The genes are TRBV19 and TRBJ2-2; TRBD2 might be the D (5 bases). The CDR3 extends over 16 amino acids. Germline V gene lookup returns CDR1 LNHDA and CDR2 SQIVND (reference sequence). V lost 3 bases to trimming and J lost 4 bases, with 15 bases between them. The CDR3 loop is CASSIPTIGGTGELFF. DNA of the CDR3: TGTGCCAGTAGTATCCCGACTATTGGAGGCACCGGGGAGCTGTTTTTT.

The J gene is TRBJ2-7, the V gene TRBV9, with a weak D call TRBD2 (5 bases). V was trimmed by 4 bases and J by 3 bases, leaving 5 bases between them. In germline, CDR1 is SGDLS, CDR2 YYNGEE. The length of the CDR3 is 11 residues. For the CDR3, the DNA is TGTGCCAGCAGCCGGGGCTACGAGCAGTACTTC. The encoded protein is CASSRGYEQYF.

The chain uses TRBV7-9 and TRBJ1-1, with D unresolved. Trimming pared 6 bases from V and 0 bases from J, leaving 8 bases between. CDR3 size: 13 residues. The germline V gene encodes CDR1 SEHNR and CDR2 FQNEAQ (reference sequence). This chain's CDR3 is CASRREMNTEAFF. The CDR3 DNA is TGTGCCAGCAGACGGGAGATGAACACTGAAGCTTTCTTT. The whole variable domain, filled in from reference TRBV7-9 and TRBJ1-1, reads DTGVSQNPRHKITKRGQNVTFRCDPISEHNRLYWYRQTLGQGPEFLTYFQNEAQLEKSRLLSDRFSAERPKGSFSTLEIQRTEQGDSAMYLCASRREMNTEAFFGQGTRLTVV.

The CDR3 sequence is CASTPLGQVQETQYF. Written as DNA, the CDR3 is TGTGCCAGCACCCCCTTGGGACAGGTCCAAGAGACCCAGTACTTC. The gene calls are TRBV5-6 and TRBJ2-5; 8 bases are shared with TRBD1. Germline CDR1 is SGHDT and CDR2 is YYEEEE. The J segment lost 1 base and the V segment lost 6 bases, leaving 8 bases of the junction unmatched. This CDR3 contains 15 residues.

This clone was detected only a few times. The chain joins TRBV7-2 to TRBJ1-1; D is undetermined. The germline V gene encodes CDR1 SGHTA and CDR2 FQGNSA. The CDR3 covers 12 residues. Trimming removed 10 bases at V and 5 bases at J, with 14 bases between. The CDR3 nucleotides read TGTGCCACGGGGAGGATTGAGACTGAAGCTTTCTTT. Protein product: CATGRIETEAFF.

The chain has TRBV10-3 and TRBJ2-7; a weak D match, TRBD1 (6 bases). Germline values: CDR1 ENHRY, CDR2 SYGVKD. This CDR3 has 13 residues. V was cut by 5 bases and J by 5 bases, with 13 bases left in between. The CDR3 loop reads CAISREQGNEQYF. The CDR3 DNA reads as TGTGCCATCAGTCGAGAACAGGGCAACGAGCAGTACTTC.

The chain recombines TRBV29-1 with TRBJ2-2; D is possibly TRBD2 (6 bases). Germline V lookup: CDR1 SQVTM, CDR2 ANQGSEA. The CDR3 consists of 15 residues. V was trimmed by 4 bases and J by 4 bases, leaving 16 bases between them. Written as DNA, the CDR3 is TGCAGCGTTGGGTTAGCGGCGCGTAGCACCGGGGAGCTGTTTTTT. It yields the protein CSVGLAARSTGELFF.

A single count supports this clone. J is TRBJ2-5 and V is TRBV10-3, with 8 bases matching TRBD1. The CDR3 extends over 15 amino acids. V dropped 8 bases and J dropped 5; count of bases not matched to a gene: 13. The germline CDR1 and CDR2 sequences are ENHRY and SYGVKD. Here the CDR3 reads CAIALAGGSGETQYF. In DNA, the CDR3 is TGTGCCATCGCCCTCGCAGGGGGCAGTGGGGAGACCCAGTACTTC.

V gene TRBV25-1 combines with J gene TRBJ2-7; no clear D. The CDR3 is 13 residues long. Germline V CDR1 and CDR2: MGHDK, SYGVNS. V was shortened by 3 bases and J by 0 bases, with 6 bases between the two germline ends. CDR3 nucleotide sequence: TGTGCCAGCAGTGACCACAACTCCTACGAGCAGTACTTC. Protein product: CASSDHNSYEQYF.

The rearrangement joins TRBV2 to TRBJ2-6; D gene unclear. CDR3 length equals 16 residues. CDR1 and CDR2 from the germline V gene are SNHLY and FYNNEI. Trimming removed 2 bases from V and 4 bases from J, with 12 bases in between. This CDR3 reads CASSEHGLSGANVLTF. The CDR3 DNA reads TGTGCCAGCAGTGAACACGGCCTCTCGGGGGCCAACGTCCTGACTTTC.

This chain joins TRBV9 and TRBJ2-2; the D is unclear. Trimming removed 3 bases from V and 3 bases from J, with 12 bases in between. From germline, CDR1 is SGDLS and CDR2 YYNGEE. The CDR3 totals 15 residues. DNA for the CDR3: TGTGCCAGCAGCGGGACCCCCTGGGACACCGGGGAGCTGTTTTTT. Encoded protein: CASSGTPWDTGELFF.

V is TRBV4-3 and J is TRBJ1-2; D call uncertain. Trimming took off 4 bases at V and 5 bases at J, with 14 bases between the two ends. From germline, CDR1 is LGHNA and CDR2 YSLEER. The CDR3 consists of 14 residues. CDR3 sequence reads: CASSPVGRSYGYTF. In nucleotides, the CDR3 is TGCGCCAGCAGCCCGGTGGGGAGAAGTTATGGCTACACCTTC.

The rearrangement uses TRBV28 and TRBJ2-6; no reliable D call. Deletions cut 6 bases from V and 2 bases from J, with 11 bases between. Germline loops: CDR1 MDHEN, CDR2 SYDVKM. The CDR3 length is 15 residues. Here the CDR3 DNA reads TGTGCCAGCAGCCCTCTAATCCCTGGGGCCAACGTCCTGACTTTC. Translation gives CASSPLIPGANVLTF.

This chain's CDR3 is CASRGTGYGYTF. The CDR3 nucleotides read TGTGCCAGTAGAGGGACAGGCTATGGCTACACCTTC. The gene calls are TRBV19 and TRBJ1-2; TRBD1 agrees at 8 bases. Trimming cost V 6 bases and J 4 bases; bases outside gene matches: 1. Germline CDR1 reads LNHDA; CDR2 reads SQIVND (reference sequence). The CDR3 spans 12 residues. The variable domain in full, completed from reference TRBV19 and TRBJ1-2, reads DGGITQSPKYLFRKEGQNVTLSCEQNLNHDAMYWYRQDPGQGLRLIYYSQIVNDFQKGDIAEGYSVSREKKESFPLTVTSAQKNPTAFYLCASRGTGYGYTFGSGTRLTVV.

The gene calls are TRBV6-1 and TRBJ1-2; D might be TRBD1 (6 bases). Germline loops: CDR1 MNHNS, CDR2 SASEGT. This CDR3 spans 15 amino acids. V gave up 3 bases and J gave up 8 bases, with 19 bases separating them. For the CDR3, the DNA is TGTGCCAGCAGTGACCCGGGACAACAGAGAGAAGGCTACACCTTC. Translation gives CASSDPGQQREGYTF.

The chain has TRBV10-3 and TRBJ2-2, with TRBD2 matching over 14 bases. V lost 6 bases to trimming and J lost 6 bases; unmatched junction nucleotides: 3. The CDR3 is 15 amino acids. The V gene's germline CDR1 is ENHRY and CDR2 SYGVKD. Written as DNA, the CDR3 is TGTGCCATCAGACCGGGACTAGCGGGAGCCGGGGAGCTGTTTTTT. Translated, it gives CAIRPGLAGAGELFF.

This clone was counted once. The J gene is TRBJ2-3, the V gene TRBV30, with D hard to call. From germline, CDR1 is GTSNPN and CDR2 SVGIG (reference sequence). There are 13 residues in the CDR3. The V end lost 0 bases, the J end lost 5 bases, and 9 bases lay between the germline ends. In nucleotides, the CDR3 is TGTGCCTGGAGTGTACGGCTGGAAGATACGCAGTATTTT. Encoded protein: CAWSVRLEDTQYF.

The chain recombines TRBV15 with TRBJ2-7; D ambiguous. The germline V gene has CDR1 LNHNV and CDR2 YYDKDF (reference sequence). The CDR3 runs 15 residues. V was cut by 1 base and J by 6 bases, with 16 bases left in between. The CDR3 sequence is CATSRGGAIVGEQYF. CDR3 DNA sequence: TGTGCCACCAGCAGAGGCGGCGCGATCGTCGGCGAGCAGTACTTC.

The chain links TRBV19 to TRBJ2-5, with TRBD2 matching 10 bases. The germline CDR1 and CDR2 sequences are LNHDA and SQIVND (reference sequence). V dropped 4 bases and J dropped 2; count of bases not matched to a gene: 10. The CDR3 extends over 17 amino acids. In DNA form, the CDR3 reads TGTGCCAGTAGTACAGCTCCTCTGACTAGCGGGCAAGAGACCCAGTACTTC. This sequence encodes CASSTAPLTSGQETQYF.

The V and J genes are TRBV11-3 and TRBJ2-5; D is ambiguous. Germline-derived CDR1 and CDR2 are SGHNT and YENEEA. The V end lost 1 base, the J end lost 4 bases, and 1 base lay between the germline ends. The CDR3 extends over 11 amino acids. The DNA of the CDR3 is TGTGCCAGCAGCTTAGGAGAGACCCAGTACTTC. It translates to CASSLGETQYF.

The chain has TRBV27 and TRBJ2-1, with D tentatively TRBD1 (6 bases). The length of the CDR3 is 15 residues. Trimming removed 5 bases from V and 0 bases from J, with 11 bases in between. Germline V CDR1 and CDR2: MNHEY, SMNVEV (reference sequence). CDR3 loop: CASSEQGFSYNEQFF. The DNA of the CDR3 is TGTGCCAGCAGTGAACAGGGATTCTCCTACAATGAGCAGTTCTTC.

The chain joins TRBV5-4 to TRBJ2-2; D gene uncertain. CDR3 length: 14 amino acids. Germline CDR1 and CDR2: SGHNT and YYREEE (reference sequence). The V gene lost 2 bases and the J gene lost 1 base, with 6 bases spanning the gap. The CDR3 DNA reads as TGTGCCAGCAGCTTTTTCGGGAACACCGGGGAGCTGTTTTTT. The encoded protein is CASSFFGNTGELFF.

The chain employs TRBV5-1 and TRBJ2-4, with D maybe TRBD2 (6 bases). This CDR3 spans 15 amino acids. Trimming removed 7 bases from V and 6 bases from J, with 20 bases in between. Germline V gene lookup returns CDR1 SGHRS and CDR2 YFSETQ. CDR3 nucleotide sequence: TGCGCCAGCTCCGGAGAGGGCGGACTATCAAACATTCAGTACTTC. Its protein is CASSGEGGLSNIQYF.

The V and J genes are TRBV19 and TRBJ1-1; 8 positions agree with TRBD1. The CDR3 extends over 17 amino acids. Germline V gene data show CDR1 as LNHDA and CDR2 as SQIVND (reference sequence). After removal of 6 bases from V and 1 base from J, the junction contained 13 bases not matched to a gene. CDR3 bases: TGTGCCAGTAGCCCAAGATCTCTCACAGGGGGGAACACTGAAGCTTTCTTT. This codes for CASSPRSLTGGNTEAFF.

The chain combines TRBV4-2 with TRBJ1-2, with no clear D. Germline loops: CDR1 LGHNA, CDR2 YNFKEQ. V gave up 4 bases and J gave up 6 bases, with 15 bases separating them. This CDR3 is 14 amino acids long. CDR3 loop: CASSPWNALHGYTF. CDR3 coding DNA: TGTGCCAGCAGCCCGTGGAACGCATTACATGGCTACACCTTC.

V usage is TRBV6-6 and J usage is TRBJ1-3, with a tentative D call TRBD1 (6 bases). The CDR3 loop spans 15 amino acids. Between the trimmed V and J ends, which lost 6 bases and 4 bases, there was a span of 16 bases. Germline lookup yields CDR1 MNHNY and CDR2 SVGAGI (reference sequence). The CDR3 DNA sequence: TGTGCCAGCAGGGGGTTGGGGGCGCGAGGAAACACCATATATTTT. It specifies CASRGLGARGNTIYF.